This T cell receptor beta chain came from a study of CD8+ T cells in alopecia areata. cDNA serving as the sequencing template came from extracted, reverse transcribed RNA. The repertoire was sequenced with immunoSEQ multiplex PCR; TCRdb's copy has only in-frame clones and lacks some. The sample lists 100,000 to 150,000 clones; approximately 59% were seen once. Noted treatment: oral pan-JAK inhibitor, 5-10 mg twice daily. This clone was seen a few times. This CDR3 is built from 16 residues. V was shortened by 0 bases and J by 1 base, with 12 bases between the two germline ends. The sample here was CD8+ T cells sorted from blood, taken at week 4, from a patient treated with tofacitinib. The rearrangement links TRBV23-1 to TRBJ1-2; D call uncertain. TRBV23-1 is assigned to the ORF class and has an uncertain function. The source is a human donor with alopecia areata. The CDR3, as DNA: TGCGCCAGCAGTCAATCGAGTCAGTACGTTAACTATGGCTACACCTTC. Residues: CASSQSSQYVNYGYTF.